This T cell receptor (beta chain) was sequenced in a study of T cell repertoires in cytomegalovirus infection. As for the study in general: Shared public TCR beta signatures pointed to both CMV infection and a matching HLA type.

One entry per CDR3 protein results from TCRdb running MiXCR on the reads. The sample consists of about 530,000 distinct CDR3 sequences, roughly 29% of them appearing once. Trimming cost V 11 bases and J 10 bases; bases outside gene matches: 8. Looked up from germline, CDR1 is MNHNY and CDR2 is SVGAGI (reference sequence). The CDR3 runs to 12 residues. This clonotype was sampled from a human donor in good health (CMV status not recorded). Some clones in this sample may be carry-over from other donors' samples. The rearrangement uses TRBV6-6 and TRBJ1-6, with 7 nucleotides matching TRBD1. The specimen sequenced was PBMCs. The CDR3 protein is CAGRQGESPLHF. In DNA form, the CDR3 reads TGTGCCGGACGACAGGGAGAGTCACCCCTCCACTTT.